What follows describes a single T cell receptor beta chain. Its cognate antigen is unknown. CDR1 and CDR2 (germline): LGHNA, YSLEER. The CDR3 extends over 15 amino acids. V was trimmed by 1 base and J by 6 bases, leaving 12 bases between them. Using immunoSEQ multiplex PCR, the repertoire was profiled, and TCRdb retains in-frame clones only, with some absent. The repertoire has some 390,000 clones, around 89% of them found once; the top ten carry over 1.5%. This specimen comes from a study of Ad26.COV2.S vaccination and SARS-CoV-2 variants. Study-level points and caveats: Vaccine and placebo recipients had similar non-spike TCR breadth.

The treatment denotes: roughly 20 received Ad26.COV2.S at low or high dose, single or two shots; 5 received placebo; per-sample allocation not given. Following the first vaccine or placebo injection, samples were taken on day 63. Vaccination employed an Ad26 vector expressing the Wuhan-strain SARS-CoV-2 spike. The chain couples TRBV4-3 to TRBJ2-2; possible D gene TRBD2, 5 bases. The sequencing here drew on peripheral blood, taken in a trial of Ad26.COV2.S vaccine versus placebo. The origin of this receptor is a person aged 18-60 years who received the Ad26.COV2.S COVID-19 vaccine or a placebo. CDR3 residues: CASSQASGMAGELFF. For the CDR3, the DNA is TGCGCCAGCAGCCAAGCTTCCGGGATGGCCGGGGAGCTGTTTTTT.